The 18 T cell receptor beta chains presented below share a single source sample, sequenced in a study of T cell responses to AZD1222 COVID-19 vaccine. TCRdb's table, derived via immunoSEQ multiplex PCR, lists solely in-frame clones and lacks some. This table has some 110,000 clones, roughly nine tenths appearing once. The sample was peripheral blood, taken on day 0 of AZD1222 vaccination. These receptors came from an adult in good health.

This chain joins TRBV3-1 (or the pseudogene TRBV3-2) and TRBJ1-2, with 7 bases identical to TRBD1. V shed 1 base, J shed 8 bases, and the junction held 7 bases outside the gene matches. The CDR3 sequence is 14 residues long. CDR1 is LGHDT, CDR2 YNNKEL, per germline (reference sequence). The CDR3, as DNA: TGTGCCAGCAGCCAAGTAGACAGGGATCGGGGCTACACCTTC. It encodes CASSQVDRDRGYTF.

The chain couples TRBV5-1 to TRBJ2-7, with 8 bases lining up with TRBD1. CDR1 is SGHRS and CDR2 is YFSETQ in the germline V gene. The CDR3 contains 14 residues. Trimming cost V 3 bases and J 4 bases; bases outside gene matches: 6. CDR3 loop: CASSYDRGQYEQYF. In DNA, the CDR3 is TGCGCCAGCAGCTACGACAGGGGTCAATACGAGCAGTACTTC.

In its sample, this clone was seen a few times. The chain links TRBV7-6 to TRBJ2-7, with 8 bases lining up with TRBD1. Germline V lookup: CDR1 SGHVS, CDR2 FNYEAQ. The CDR3 is 16 amino acids. J lost 2 bases, V lost 5 bases, and 11 bases had no gene match. The CDR3, as DNA: TGTGCCAGCAGCCAGCAGTGGGGGACAGGCACCTACGAGCAGTACTTC. It codes for CASSQQWGTGTYEQYF.

The chain combines TRBV18 with TRBJ1-6; TRBD1 aligns across 9 bases. Trimming at V came to 2 bases and at J to 7 bases, leaving 0 bases not matched to a gene. The CDR3 spans 14 residues. Germline V CDR1 and CDR2: KGHSH, LQKENI. CDR3 amino acids: CASSPGQGNSPLHF. The CDR3 region has the DNA TGTGCCAGCTCACCAGGACAGGGGAATTCACCCCTCCACTTT.

This chain uses TRBV9 with TRBJ2-1; TRBD1 matches 7 bases. CDR1 and CDR2 from the germline V gene are SGDLS and YYNGEE. J was trimmed by 8 bases and V by 2 bases; bases with no gene match: 7. The CDR3 consists of 14 residues. The CDR3 bases are TGTGCCAGCAGCGTGTGGGACAGTTCGGATGAGCAGTTCTTC. This sequence encodes CASSVWDSSDEQFF.

The CDR3 region has the DNA TGTGCCAGCAGTGGCGACAGGAACACCGGGGAGCTGTTTTTT. Its protein product is CASSGDRNTGELFF. This sequence joins TRBV6-4 and TRBJ2-2, with a possible D match to TRBD1 (5 bases). Trimming removed 4 bases at V and 1 base at J, with 7 bases between. The CDR3 is 14 amino acids. In germline, CDR1 is MRHNA, CDR2 SNTAGT.

V and J are TRBV18 and TRBJ2-7, with D perhaps assigned TRBD1 or TRBD2 (5 bases each). The germline V and J ends were trimmed by 3 bases and 2 bases, with 14 bases remaining between them. This CDR3 comprises 15 residues. Germline V gene lookup returns CDR1 KGHSH and CDR2 LQKENI. This chain's CDR3 is CASSPPAGRAYEQYF. The CDR3 coding sequence is TGTGCCAGCTCACCGCCTGCGGGCAGGGCCTACGAGCAGTACTTC.

This clone has only one observation. This sequence joins TRBV5-1 and TRBJ1-1; 7 bases fit TRBD1. The CDR3 is 15 residues long. V was pared by 3 bases and J by 2 bases, with 7 bases of the junction left unmatched. Looked up from germline, CDR1 is SGHRS and CDR2 is YFSETQ. CDR3 nucleotide sequence: TGCGCCAGCAGCTGGGGACAGAGTATCAACACTGAAGCTTTCTTT. It translates to CASSWGQSINTEAFF.

V usage is TRBV18 and J usage is TRBJ1-2; D is unclear. V lost 1 base and J 2 bases, leaving 5 bases between the germline ends. The germline gives CDR1 KGHSH, CDR2 LQKENI. This CDR3 spans 13 amino acids. CDR3 in DNA: TGTGCCAGCTCACCACGGGAGAACTATGGCTACACCTTC. Amino acid sequence: CASSPRENYGYTF.

V is TRBV9 and J is TRBJ2-1; 9 bases agree with TRBD2. CDR1 is SGDLS, CDR2 YYNGEE, per germline. There are 15 residues in the CDR3. V lost 4 bases to trimming and J lost 8 bases; unmatched junction nucleotides: 10. CDR3 region: CASSPGGLAGHEQFF. The CDR3 nucleotides are TGTGCCAGCAGCCCGGGGGGACTAGCCGGACATGAGCAGTTCTTC.

The rearrangement links TRBV7-3 to TRBJ2-7, with unresolved D. Germline lookup yields CDR1 SGHTA and CDR2 FQGTGA. V was clipped by 8 bases and J by 1 base, with 6 bases between them. This CDR3 comprises 11 residues. Here the CDR3 reads CASGNSYEQYF. The DNA for the CDR3 is TGTGCCAGCGGGAATTCCTACGAGCAGTACTTC.

The chain recombines TRBV25-1 with TRBJ2-6; no clear D. The CDR3 consists of 14 residues. Trimming pared 5 bases from V and 0 bases from J, leaving 5 bases between. Germline values: CDR1 MGHDK, CDR2 SYGVNS. CDR3 DNA sequence: TGTGCCAGCAGTCTCCCCTCTGGGGCCAACGTCCTGACTTTC. Translating gives CASSLPSGANVLTF.

The chain couples TRBV30 to TRBJ2-7; TRBD1 aligns across 7 bases. In germline, CDR1 is GTSNPN, CDR2 SVGIG (reference sequence). The CDR3 length is 12 residues. The CDR3 spells CASGQETYEQYF. In DNA, the CDR3 is TGTGCATCTGGACAGGAGACCTACGAGCAGTACTTC.

The chain joins TRBV9 to TRBJ1-3; D is undetermined. This CDR3 comprises 16 residues. V lost 3 bases to trimming and J lost 0 bases, with 13 bases between them. Germline CDR1 is SGDLS and CDR2 is YYNGEE. For the CDR3, the DNA is TGTGCCAGCAGCGCCCGAGGGCAGAGCTCTGGAAACACCATATATTTT. Translation gives CASSARGQSSGNTIYF.

J is TRBJ2-5 and V is TRBV4-1, with D tentatively TRBD2 (6 bases). The CDR3 is 15 amino acids. Trimming cost V 1 base and J 5 bases, with 14 bases left between them. The germline V gene has CDR1 MGHRA and CDR2 YSYEKL. CDR3 coding DNA: TGCGCCAGCAGCCAAGGCCCCGGGAGTACGGAGACCCAGTACTTC. It codes for CASSQGPGSTETQYF.

The V call is TRBV10-1, the J call TRBJ2-3; TRBD2 matches 14 bases. From germline, CDR1 is WNHNN and CDR2 SYGVQD (reference sequence). The CDR3 extends over 15 amino acids. The V segment lost 6 bases and the J segment 8 bases; nucleotides outside the gene matches: 7. CDR3 coding DNA: TGCGCCAGCAGCCCCGGGACTAGCGGGAGCAGTACGCAGTATTTT. Its protein is CASSPGTSGSSTQYF.

The genes are TRBV6-5 and TRBJ2-1; 13 nucleotides align to TRBD2. The CDR3 totals 13 residues. V gave up 6 bases and J gave up 10 bases; unmatched junction bases: 3. CDR1 is MNHEY, CDR2 SVGAGI, per germline. The CDR3 nucleotides read TGTGCCAGCAGCCGGGGACTAGCGGGAGAGCAGTTCTTC. It codes for CASSRGLAGEQFF.

The chain joins TRBV7-9 to TRBJ1-2; a possible D gene is TRBD1 (6 bases). The CDR3 runs 15 residues. Trimming took 5 bases from V and 4 from J, leaving 17 bases between them. Germline-derived CDR1 and CDR2 are SEHNR and FQNEAQ (reference sequence). The CDR3 DNA reads as TGTGCCAGCAGCCCGCGACAGGTCCGGGGCTATGGCTACACCTTC. Protein: CASSPRQVRGYGYTF.